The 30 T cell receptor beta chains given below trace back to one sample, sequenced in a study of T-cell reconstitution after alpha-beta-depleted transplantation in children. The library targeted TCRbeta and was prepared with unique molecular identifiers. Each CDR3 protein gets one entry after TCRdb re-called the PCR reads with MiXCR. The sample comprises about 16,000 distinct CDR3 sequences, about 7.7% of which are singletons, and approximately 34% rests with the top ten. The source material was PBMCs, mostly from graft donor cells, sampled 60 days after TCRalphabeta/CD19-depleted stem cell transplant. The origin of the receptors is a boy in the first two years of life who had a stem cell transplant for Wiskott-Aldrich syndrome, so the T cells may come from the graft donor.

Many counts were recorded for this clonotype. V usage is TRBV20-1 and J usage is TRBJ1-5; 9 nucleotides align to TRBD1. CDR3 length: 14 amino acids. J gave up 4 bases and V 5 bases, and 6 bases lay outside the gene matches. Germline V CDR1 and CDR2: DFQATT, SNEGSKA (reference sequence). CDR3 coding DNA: TGCAGTGCTTGGACAGGGGAAGGGAATCAGCCCCAGCATTTT. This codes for CSAWTGEGNQPQHF.

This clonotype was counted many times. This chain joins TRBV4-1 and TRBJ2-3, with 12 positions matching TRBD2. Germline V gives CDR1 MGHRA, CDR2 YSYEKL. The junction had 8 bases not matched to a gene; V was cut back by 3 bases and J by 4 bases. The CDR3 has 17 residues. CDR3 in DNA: TGCGCCAGCAGCCAGGAGAGACTAGCGGGAGCCGCAGATACGCAGTATTTT. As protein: CASSQERLAGAADTQYF.

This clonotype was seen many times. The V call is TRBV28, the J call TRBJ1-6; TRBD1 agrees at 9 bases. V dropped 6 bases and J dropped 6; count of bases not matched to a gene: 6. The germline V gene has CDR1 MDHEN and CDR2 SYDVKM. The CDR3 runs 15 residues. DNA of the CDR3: TGTGCCAGCAGGCCGGGACAGGGAGTTAATTCACCCCTCCACTTT. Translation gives CASRPGQGVNSPLHF.

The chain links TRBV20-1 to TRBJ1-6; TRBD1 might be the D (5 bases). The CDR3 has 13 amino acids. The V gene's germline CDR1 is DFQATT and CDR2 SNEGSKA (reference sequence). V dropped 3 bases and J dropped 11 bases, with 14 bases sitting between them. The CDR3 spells CSASVDRSAPLHF. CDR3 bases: TGCAGTGCTAGCGTTGACAGATCTGCACCCCTCCACTTT.

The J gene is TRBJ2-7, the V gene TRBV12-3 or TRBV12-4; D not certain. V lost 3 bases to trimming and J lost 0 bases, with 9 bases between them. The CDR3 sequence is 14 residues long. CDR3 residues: CASSFAGSSYEQYF. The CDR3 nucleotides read TGTGCCAGCAGTTTCGCAGGCAGCTCCTACGAGCAGTACTTC.

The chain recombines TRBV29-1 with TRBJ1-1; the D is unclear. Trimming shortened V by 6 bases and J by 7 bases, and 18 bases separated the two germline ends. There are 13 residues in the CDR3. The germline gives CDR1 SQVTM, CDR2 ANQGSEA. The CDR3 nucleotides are TGCAGCGTCCATCCCGGGATGAATGTTGAAGCTTTCTTT. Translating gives CSVHPGMNVEAFF.

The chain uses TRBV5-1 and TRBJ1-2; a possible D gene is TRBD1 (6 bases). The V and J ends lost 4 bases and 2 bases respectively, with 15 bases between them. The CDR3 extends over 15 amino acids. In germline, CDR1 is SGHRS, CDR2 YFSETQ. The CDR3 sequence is CASSTGSLENYGYTF. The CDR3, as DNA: TGCGCCAGCAGCACAGGGTCGTTAGAAAACTATGGCTACACCTTC.

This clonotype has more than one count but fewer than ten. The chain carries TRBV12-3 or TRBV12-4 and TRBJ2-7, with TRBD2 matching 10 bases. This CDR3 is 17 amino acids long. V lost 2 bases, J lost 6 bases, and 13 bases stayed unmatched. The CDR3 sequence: CASSLRRDASGRREQYF. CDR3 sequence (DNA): TGTGCCAGCAGTTTAAGGCGTGATGCTAGCGGGAGACGCGAGCAGTACTTC.

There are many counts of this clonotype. The CDR3 spells CASSPAGTSPHEQYF. The CDR3 DNA is TGTGCCAGCAGTCCAGCCGGGACTAGTCCCCACGAGCAGTACTTC. The chain uses TRBV27 and TRBJ2-7, with 8 bases matching TRBD2. The V gene end was trimmed by 5 bases and the J gene end by 5 bases; junction bases not matched to a gene: 11. The CDR3 contains 15 residues. Germline V gene data show CDR1 as MNHEY and CDR2 as SMNVEV (reference sequence).

The CDR3 nucleotides read TGTGCCAGCAGTAGAACCTCAGGGGCCGGGGAGCTGTTTTTT. It translates to CASSRTSGAGELFF. The rearrangement links TRBV6-4 to TRBJ2-2; D is possibly TRBD1 (6 bases). V was pared by 5 bases and J by 6 bases, with 13 bases between. This CDR3 region has 14 residues. Germline-derived CDR1 and CDR2 are MRHNA and SNTAGT.

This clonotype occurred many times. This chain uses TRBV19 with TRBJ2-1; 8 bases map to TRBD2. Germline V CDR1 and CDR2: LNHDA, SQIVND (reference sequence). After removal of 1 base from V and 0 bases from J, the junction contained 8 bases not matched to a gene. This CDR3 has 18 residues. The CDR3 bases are TGTGCCAGTAGTATAGGGTCTACTAGCGGAAGCTCCTACAATGAGCAGTTCTTC. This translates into CASSIGSTSGSSYNEQFF.

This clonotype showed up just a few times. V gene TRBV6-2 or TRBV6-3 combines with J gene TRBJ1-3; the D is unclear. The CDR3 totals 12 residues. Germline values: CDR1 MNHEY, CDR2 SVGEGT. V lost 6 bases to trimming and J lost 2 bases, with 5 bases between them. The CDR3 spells CASSSTGNTIYF. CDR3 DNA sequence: TGTGCCAGCAGCTCGACTGGAAACACCATATATTTT.

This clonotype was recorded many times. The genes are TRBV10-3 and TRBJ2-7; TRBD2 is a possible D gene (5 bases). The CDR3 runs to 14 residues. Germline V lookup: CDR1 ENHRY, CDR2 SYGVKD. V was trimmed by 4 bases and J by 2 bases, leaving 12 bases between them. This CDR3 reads CAISVSGIAYEQYF. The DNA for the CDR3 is TGTGCCATCAGTGTATCGGGGATTGCCTACGAGCAGTACTTC.

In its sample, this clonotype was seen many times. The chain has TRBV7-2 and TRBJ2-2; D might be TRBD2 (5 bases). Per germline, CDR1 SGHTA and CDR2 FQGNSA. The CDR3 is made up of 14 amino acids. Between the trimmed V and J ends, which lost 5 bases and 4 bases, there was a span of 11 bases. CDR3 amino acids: CASSPGLSTGELFF. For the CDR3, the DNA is TGTGCCAGCAGCCCCGGACTTTCCACCGGGGAGCTGTTTTTT.

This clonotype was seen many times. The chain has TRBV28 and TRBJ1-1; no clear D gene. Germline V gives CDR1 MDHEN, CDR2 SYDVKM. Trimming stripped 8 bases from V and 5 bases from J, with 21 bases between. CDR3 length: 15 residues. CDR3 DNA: TGTGCCAGCTTCTCGTTTTTGGTCAGGTCGACTGAAGCTTTCTTT. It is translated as CASFSFLVRSTEAFF.

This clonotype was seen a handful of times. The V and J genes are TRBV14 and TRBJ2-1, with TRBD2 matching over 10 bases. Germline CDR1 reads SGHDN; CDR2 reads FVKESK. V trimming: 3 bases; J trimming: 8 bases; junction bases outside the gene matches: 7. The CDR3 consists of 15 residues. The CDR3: CASSHSGTSDHEQFF. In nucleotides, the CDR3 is TGTGCCAGCAGCCACTCTGGGACTAGCGACCATGAGCAGTTCTTC.

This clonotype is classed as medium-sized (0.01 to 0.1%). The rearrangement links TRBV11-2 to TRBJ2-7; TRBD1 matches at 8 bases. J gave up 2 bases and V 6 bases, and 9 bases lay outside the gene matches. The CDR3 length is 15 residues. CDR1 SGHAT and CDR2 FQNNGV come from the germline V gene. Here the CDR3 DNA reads TGTGCCAGCAGTCAGGGGGCATTTTCCCCCTACGAGCAGTACTTC. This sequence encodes CASSQGAFSPYEQYF.

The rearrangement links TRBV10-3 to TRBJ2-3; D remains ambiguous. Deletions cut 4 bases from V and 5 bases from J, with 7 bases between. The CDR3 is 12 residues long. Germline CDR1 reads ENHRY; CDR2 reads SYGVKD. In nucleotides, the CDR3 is TGTGCCATCAGTGGGTTGGAAGATACGCAGTATTTT. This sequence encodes CAISGLEDTQYF.

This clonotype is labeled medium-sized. Here the CDR3 DNA reads TGTGCCAGCAGTCTCAGGACTAGCGGGATCCACAATGAGCAGTTCTTC. Protein: CASSLRTSGIHNEQFF. This chain links TRBV7-9 with TRBJ2-1, with TRBD2 identical over 12 bases. Germline V CDR1 and CDR2: SEHNR, FQNEAQ (reference sequence). CDR3 length: 16 residues. With V trimmed by 6 bases and J by 5 bases, 8 bases remained unmatched. Supplemented by reference TRBV7-9 and TRBJ2-1, the full variable domain reads DTGVSQNPRHKITKRGQNVTFRCDPISEHNRLYWYRQTLGQGPEFLTYFQNEAQLEKSRLLSDRFSAERPKGSFSTLEIQRTEQGDSAMYLCASSLRTSGIHNEQFFGPGTRLTVL.

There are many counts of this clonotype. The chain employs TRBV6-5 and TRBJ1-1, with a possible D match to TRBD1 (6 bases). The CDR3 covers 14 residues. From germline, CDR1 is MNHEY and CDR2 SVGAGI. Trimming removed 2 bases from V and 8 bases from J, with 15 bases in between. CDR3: CASSYRWGASEAFF. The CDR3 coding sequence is TGTGCCAGCAGTTACCGGTGGGGGGCGTCCGAAGCTTTCTTT.

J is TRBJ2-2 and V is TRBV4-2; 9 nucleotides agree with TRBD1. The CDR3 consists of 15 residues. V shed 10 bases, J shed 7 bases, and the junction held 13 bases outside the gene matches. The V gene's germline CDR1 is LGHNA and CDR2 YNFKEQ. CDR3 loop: CAIGLQGASGGELFF. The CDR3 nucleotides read TGTGCCATCGGCCTACAGGGGGCGTCGGGCGGGGAGCTGTTTTTT.

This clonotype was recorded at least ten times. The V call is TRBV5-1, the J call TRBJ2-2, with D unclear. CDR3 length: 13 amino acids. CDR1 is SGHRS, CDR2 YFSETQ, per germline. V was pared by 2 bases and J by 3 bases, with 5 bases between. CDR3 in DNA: TGCGCCAGCAGCTTACCAGACACCGGGGAGCTGTTTTTT. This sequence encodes CASSLPDTGELFF.

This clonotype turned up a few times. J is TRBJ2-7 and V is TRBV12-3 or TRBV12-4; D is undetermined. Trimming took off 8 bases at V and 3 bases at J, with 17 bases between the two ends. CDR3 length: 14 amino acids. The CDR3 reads CASALILEHYEQYF. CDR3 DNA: TGTGCCAGCGCCCTTATATTAGAACACTACGAGCAGTACTTC.

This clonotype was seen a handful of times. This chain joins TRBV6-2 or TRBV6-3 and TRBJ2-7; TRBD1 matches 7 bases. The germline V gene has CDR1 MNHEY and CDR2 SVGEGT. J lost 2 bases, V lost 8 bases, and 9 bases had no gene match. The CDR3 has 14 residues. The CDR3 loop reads CASLTQGYTYEQYF. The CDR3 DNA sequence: TGTGCCAGCCTTACACAGGGGTACACCTACGAGCAGTACTTC.

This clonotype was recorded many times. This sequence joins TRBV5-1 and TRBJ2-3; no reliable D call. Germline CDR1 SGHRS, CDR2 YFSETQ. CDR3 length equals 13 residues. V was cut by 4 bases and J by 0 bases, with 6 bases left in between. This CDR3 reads CASSASSTDTQYF. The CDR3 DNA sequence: TGCGCCAGCAGCGCCTCTAGCACAGATACGCAGTATTTT.

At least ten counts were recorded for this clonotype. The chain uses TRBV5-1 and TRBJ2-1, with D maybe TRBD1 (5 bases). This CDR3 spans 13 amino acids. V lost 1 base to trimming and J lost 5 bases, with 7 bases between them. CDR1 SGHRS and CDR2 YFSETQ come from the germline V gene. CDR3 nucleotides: TGCGCCAGCAGCTTGCCAGGGAACAATGAGCAGTTCTTC. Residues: CASSLPGNNEQFF.

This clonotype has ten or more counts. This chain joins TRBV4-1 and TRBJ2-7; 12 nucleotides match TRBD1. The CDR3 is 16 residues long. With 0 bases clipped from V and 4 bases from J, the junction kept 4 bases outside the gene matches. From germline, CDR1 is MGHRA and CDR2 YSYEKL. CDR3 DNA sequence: TGCGCCAGCAGCCAAGAGCGGGACAGGGGGCCGTACGAGCAGTACTTC. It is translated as CASSQERDRGPYEQYF.

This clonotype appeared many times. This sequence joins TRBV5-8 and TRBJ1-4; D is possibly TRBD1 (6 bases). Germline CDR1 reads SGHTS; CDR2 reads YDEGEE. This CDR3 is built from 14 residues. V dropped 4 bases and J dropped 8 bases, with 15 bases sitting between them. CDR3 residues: CASSNRGGYEKLFF. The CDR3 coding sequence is TGTGCCAGCAGCAATAGGGGGGGATACGAAAAACTGTTTTTT.

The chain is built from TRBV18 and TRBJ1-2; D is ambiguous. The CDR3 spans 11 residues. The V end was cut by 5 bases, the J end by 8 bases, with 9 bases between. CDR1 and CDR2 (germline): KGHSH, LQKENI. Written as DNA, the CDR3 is TGTGCCAGCTCATCAGGTCCCGGCTACACCTTC. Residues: CASSSGPGYTF.

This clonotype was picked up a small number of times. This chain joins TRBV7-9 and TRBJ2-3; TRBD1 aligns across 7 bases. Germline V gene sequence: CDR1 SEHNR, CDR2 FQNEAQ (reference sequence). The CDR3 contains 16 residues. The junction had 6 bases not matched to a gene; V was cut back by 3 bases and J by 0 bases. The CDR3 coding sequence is TGTGCCAGCAGCTTCAGGGGGTTTACTAGCACAGATACGCAGTATTTT. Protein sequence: CASSFRGFTSTDTQYF.